This TCR beta chain was documented in a study of cytomegalovirus exposure and HLA in healthy donors. Overall study results and limits: A later analysis linked a missense DCLRE1C variant to TCR beta V- and J-gene trimming. In a later analysis, at a false discovery rate of 0.05, approximately 15,000 TCR beta sequences matched HLA alleles. Listed as cytomegalovirus-associated were around 160 TCR beta chains.

As regards this clone: Its antigen remains unknown.

A multiplex PCR was run with 60 Vbeta primers and 13 Jbeta primers. Source study methods: The authors later counted about 80 million unique TCR beta chains, 9 million to 12 million of them shared. Libraries were prepared by immunoSEQ multiplex PCR; TCRdb keeps only in-frame clonotypes and omits some of them. The V and J calls and the clone size are those of that table, but D and trimming were determined from the DNA. Of some 220,000 clones in the sample, roughly 78% were seen once. From germline, CDR1 is LNHDA and CDR2 SQIVND (reference sequence). The CDR3 is made up of 17 amino acids. V lost 3 bases to trimming and J lost 3 bases; unmatched junction nucleotides: 11.

The sequencing input was PBMCs. The V and J genes are TRBV19 and TRBJ2-7, with 10 bases fitting TRBD1. This clonotype was obtained from a boy between 5 and 17 years old in good health and CMV-seronegative. The CDR3 is CASSMVGTGEGDYEQYF. CDR3 DNA: TGTGCCAGTAGTATGGTCGGGACAGGGGAGGGGGACTACGAGCAGTACTTC.